The 23 T cell receptor beta chains presented below share a single source sample, sequenced in a study of CD8+CD57+ T cells in acquired aplastic anemia. It was patients with CD8+CD57+ cell expansion by flow cytometry who were chosen for sequencing. Profiling that covered TCR beta VDJ and CDR3 relied on genomic DNA as its template. Each CDR3 protein gets one entry after TCRdb re-called the reads with MiXCR. Altogether 130,000 or so distinct CDR3 sequences are present, nearly 40% being singletons, with the ten largest covering over 2%. Input material: sorted CD4+, CD8+, or CD8+CD57+ T cells (not recorded which) from PBMCs. The source is a human donor with aplastic anemia.

This clonotype showed up just a few times. Relative to the germline gene, one junction end is altered; a read error may explain this. The V gene is TRBV2, the J gene TRBJ1-2, with D maybe TRBD1 (6 bases). Germline CDR1 reads SNHLY; CDR2 reads FYNNEI. This CDR3 has 13 amino acids. The CDR3 is CASSEQGNHGYAF. In nucleotides, the CDR3 is TGTGCCAGCAGTGAGCAGGGGAACCATGGCTACGCCTTC.

This clonotype has more than one count but fewer than ten. The V gene is TRBV30, the J gene TRBJ1-4; maybe TRBD1 (5 bases). Germline V gene lookup returns CDR1 GTSNPN and CDR2 SVGIG (reference sequence). The CDR3 is made up of 15 amino acids. V shed 0 bases and J shed 3 bases, with 11 bases lying between them. The CDR3 DNA sequence: TGTGCCTGGAGTGTGGGGGGTCCTGCTAATGAAAAACTGTTTTTT. The encoded protein is CAWSVGGPANEKLFF.

In its sample, this clonotype was seen many times. The genes are TRBV5-1 and TRBJ1-3; D perhaps matches TRBD1 (5 bases). V lost 0 bases to trimming and J lost 0 bases, with 7 bases between them. Germline values: CDR1 SGHRS, CDR2 YFSETQ. The CDR3 length is 15 residues. The CDR3 region has the DNA TGCGCCAGCAGCTTGGGACAGCTCTCTGGAAACACCATATATTTT. It yields the protein CASSLGQLSGNTIYF.

This clonotype was observed at least ten times. The rearrangement links TRBV6-2 or TRBV6-3 to TRBJ1-2, with D unresolved. The CDR3 has 13 amino acids. Trimming shortened V by 2 bases and J by 6 bases, and 10 bases separated the two germline ends. The V gene's germline CDR1 is MNHEY and CDR2 SVGEGT. In nucleotides, the CDR3 is TGTGCCAGCAGTTACCGGACCAACCATGGCTACACCTTC. It yields the protein CASSYRTNHGYTF.

This clonotype was counted at least ten times. J is TRBJ2-3 and V is TRBV11-1; D is uncertain. Germline V gene lookup returns CDR1 SGHAT and CDR2 FQDESV (reference sequence). The CDR3 is made up of 14 amino acids. The V and J ends lost 1 base and 3 bases respectively, with 8 bases between them. CDR3 DNA sequence: TGTGCCAGCAGCTTAGGGGCCCAGACAGATACGCAGTATTTT. Protein: CASSLGAQTDTQYF.

This clonotype has at least ten counts. V gene TRBV4-1 combines with J gene TRBJ1-4; TRBD1 is a possible D gene (5 bases). Germline CDR1 MGHRA, CDR2 YSYEKL. The CDR3 sequence is 16 residues long. Deletions cut 1 base from V and 4 bases from J, with 13 bases between. Here the CDR3 DNA reads TGCGCCAGCAGCCAAGGGCAGGGAGGCGTTAATGAAAAACTGTTTTTT. It codes for CASSQGQGGVNEKLFF.

The rearrangement uses TRBV7-3 and TRBJ2-1; 9 bases align to TRBD1. The CDR3 covers 17 residues. With V trimmed by 0 bases and J by 6 bases, 9 bases remained unmatched. Germline V gives CDR1 SGHTA, CDR2 FQGTGA. In nucleotides, the CDR3 is TGTGCCAGCAGCTTAACAGGCGGGACAGGGCGATTCAATGAGCAGTTCTTC. It translates to CASSLTGGTGRFNEQFF.

As concerns this clonotype: One end of the junction varies from germline; a read error may be responsible. The rearrangement uses TRBV10-1 and TRBJ1-4, with D unclear. The germline gives CDR1 WNHNN, CDR2 SYGVQD (reference sequence). This CDR3 region has 15 residues. CDR3 sequence: CACSESGSVDEKLFF. CDR3 in DNA: TGCGCCTGCAGCGAGTCGGGCAGCGTGGATGAAAAACTGTTTTTT.

V gene TRBV20-1 combines with J gene TRBJ1-6; a possible D gene is TRBD1 (5 bases). Looked up from germline, CDR1 is DFQATT and CDR2 is SNEGSKA (reference sequence). Trimming left V 0 bases short and J 9 bases short, with 15 bases between. The CDR3 is 15 residues long. In nucleotides, the CDR3 is TGCAGTGCTAGAGATTGGGGCAGAGGCGTTTCACCCCTCCACTTT. It yields the protein CSARDWGRGVSPLHF.

The V and J genes are TRBV2 and TRBJ1-1; the match to TRBD1 covers 7 bases. CDR3 length: 14 residues. In germline, CDR1 is SNHLY, CDR2 FYNNEI. The trim removed 8 bases at V and 1 base at J, leaving 7 bases unmatched. CDR3 residues: CASVGNRGNTEAFF. The CDR3, as DNA: TGTGCCAGCGTGGGAAACAGGGGGAACACTGAAGCTTTCTTT.

This clonotype was counted many times. The chain joins TRBV9 to TRBJ1-2; 8 bases are shared with TRBD1. CDR1 is SGDLS and CDR2 is YYNGEE in the germline V gene. This CDR3 has 13 amino acids. The junction had 5 bases not matched to a gene; V was cut back by 6 bases and J by 4 bases. CDR3 nucleotide sequence: TGTGCCAGCAACGACAGGGGCGGCTATGGCTACACCTTC. Translated: CASNDRGGYGYTF.

This clonotype showed up just a few times. The rearrangement uses TRBV15 and TRBJ1-3; D possibly corresponds to TRBD1 (5 bases). In germline, CDR1 is LNHNV, CDR2 YYDKDF (reference sequence). The CDR3 is 17 residues long. The V end was cut by 1 base, the J end by 0 bases, with 13 bases between. The CDR3 DNA sequence: TGTGCCACCAGCAGAGTCCTTGGGACGGCCTCTGGAAACACCATATATTTT. Its protein product is CATSRVLGTASGNTIYF.

Only one count was recorded for this clonotype. This chain joins TRBV20-1 and TRBJ2-3; D unclear. Trimming left V 3 bases short and J 1 base short, with 8 bases between. The CDR3 length is 13 residues. From germline, CDR1 is DFQATT and CDR2 SNEGSKA (reference sequence). The CDR3 bases are TGCAGTGCTAGTAACAGTGGCACAGATACGCAGTATTTT. Translated: CSASNSGTDTQYF.

This clonotype was observed a handful of times. The chain links TRBV29-1 to TRBJ2-7; maybe TRBD1 (6 bases). The CDR3 has 12 residues. V lost 3 bases, J lost 0 bases, and 6 bases lay in between. CDR1 is SQVTM, CDR2 ANQGSEA, per germline. In nucleotides, the CDR3 is TGCAGCGTTGAGACAGGCTCCTACGAGCAGTACTTC. It codes for CSVETGSYEQYF.

The rearrangement joins TRBV10-2 to TRBJ2-3, with 9 bases that match TRBD2. From germline, CDR1 is WSHSY and CDR2 SAAADI. With V trimmed by 6 bases and J by 8 bases, 12 bases remained unmatched. The CDR3 loop spans 15 amino acids. This CDR3 is CASRTSGRYSSTQYF. DNA of the CDR3: TGCGCCAGCAGGACTAGCGGACGGTATTCCAGTACGCAGTATTTT.

A note on this clonotype: Without the conserved terminal phenylalanine or tryptophan, this CDR3 likely stems from a read error. The chain carries TRBV6-2 or TRBV6-3 and TRBJ1-5; D perhaps matches TRBD1 (6 bases). Germline values: CDR1 MNHEY, CDR2 SVGEGT. The CDR3 sequence is 15 residues long. V lost 6 bases and J 0 bases, leaving 12 bases between the germline ends. The CDR3 reads CASRSGQYSNQPQHL. The CDR3 nucleotides are TGTGCCAGCAGGTCCGGACAGTATAGCAATCAGCCCCAGCATCTT.

This chain uses TRBV24-1 with TRBJ2-7; 12 bases match TRBD1. V lost 2 bases to trimming and J lost 6 bases; unmatched junction nucleotides: 7. The CDR3 is 16 amino acids. CDR1 and CDR2 (germline): KGHDR, SFDVKD. The CDR3 bases are TGTGCCACCAGTGATTCCGGGACAGGGGGCTACGGCGAGCAGTACTTC. Encoded protein: CATSDSGTGGYGEQYF.

This sequence joins TRBV10-1 and TRBJ1-1; 9 bases align to TRBD1. The CDR3 runs 15 residues. Germline CDR1 and CDR2: WNHNN and SYGVQD (reference sequence). J gave up 3 bases and V 0 bases, and 2 bases lay outside the gene matches. This CDR3 reads CASSESRTGDTEAFF. CDR3 sequence (DNA): TGCGCCAGCAGTGAGTCCCGGACAGGGGACACTGAAGCTTTCTTT.

This clonotype was found many times. The chain recombines TRBV4-2 with TRBJ2-1; D unresolved. Germline CDR1 and CDR2: LGHNA and YNFKEQ. This CDR3 contains 14 residues. V was clipped by 0 bases and J by 12 bases, with 15 bases between them. In DNA, the CDR3 is TGTGCCAGCAGCCAAGATGTGGGCAGGACGGCGCAGTTCTTC. It codes for CASSQDVGRTAQFF.

This chain joins TRBV29-1 and TRBJ2-4, with D possibly being TRBD2 (6 bases). Germline assignment: CDR1 SQVTM and CDR2 ANQGSEA. CDR3 length equals 15 residues. Trimming took 7 bases from V and 0 from J, leaving 16 bases between them. This CDR3 is CSAKVEGLAKNIQYF. In nucleotides, the CDR3 is TGCAGCGCAAAGGTGGAGGGGCTAGCCAAAAACATTCAGTACTTC.

Of note for this clonotype: This clone may be a read error of a much larger clone one base away. V gene TRBV12-3 or TRBV12-4 combines with J gene TRBJ2-7; 9 positions agree with TRBD1. The CDR3 is 15 residues long. The CDR3 region has the DNA TGTGCCGGCAGTTGGGGGACAGGGATAGGGAACGAGCAGTACTTC. Residues: CAGSWGTGIGNEQYF.

Concerning this clonotype: At one boundary the junction diverges from the germline segment, which might be a read error. The chain couples TRBV2 to TRBJ2-4; no clear D. This CDR3 spans 12 amino acids. Germline V gives CDR1 SNHLY, CDR2 FYNNEI. Here the CDR3 DNA reads TGTGCCAGCAGGAGAGATTTGAACATTCAGTGCTTC. Amino acids: CASRRDLNIQCF.

Ten or more counts support this clonotype. The V call is TRBV2, the J call TRBJ2-1; D is undetermined. Trimming shortened V by 10 bases and J by 0 bases, and 16 bases separated the two germline ends. Germline CDR1 SNHLY, CDR2 FYNNEI. The CDR3 has 15 amino acids. The CDR3 DNA reads TGTGCCAACCAAGCAGATAGGAGCTCCTACAATGAGCAGTTCTTC. It encodes CANQADRSSYNEQFF.